Listed below are T cell receptor beta chains from one sample, sequenced in a study of CD8 T cells in ankylosing spondylitis. TCRdb recomputed calls from the 5' RACE reads with MiXCR, one row per CDR3 protein. The table shows some 140,000 distinct CDR3 sequences, with approximately 17% occurring only once. The sequencing sample was made of blood, either unsorted or a sorted T cell fraction (not recorded which). The receptors derive from a male donor with ankylosing spondylitis. The CDR3 runs from the conserved cysteine through the conserved F or W. A D gene is named only where the DNA matches it firmly. Size is omitted from some rows. Given values are once, few, many or a class for expanded clones.

D: .
size: .
V: TRBV20-1
J: TRBJ2-7
DNA: TGCAGTGCTAGGGGGACTCTCACGACTAACGAGCAGTACTTC
CDR3: CSARGTLTTNEQYF

D: .
size: .
V: TRBV12-3/TRBV12-4
J: TRBJ1-1
DNA: TGTGCCAGCAGTTTACAGCCCCTGAACACTGAAGCTTTCTTT
CDR3: CASSLQPLNTEAFF

D: TRBD1
size: few
V: TRBV5-6
J: TRBJ1-1
DNA: TGTGCCAGCAGCCCTCCGGACAGGGGGCTCAGCACTGAAGCTTTCTTT
CDR3: CASSPPDRGLSTEAFF

D: TRBD1
size: .
V: TRBV6-2/TRBV6-3
J: TRBJ2-7
DNA: TGTGCCAGCACCAAGGACAGGGGAGGCGAGCAGTACTTC
CDR3: CASTKDRGGEQYF

D: .
size: .
V: TRBV19
J: TRBJ1-2
DNA: TGTGCCAGTAGTATGGGTTTTGAGGGTAGCTATGGCTACACCTTC
CDR3: CASSMGFEGSYGYTF

D: TRBD2
size: .
V: TRBV3-1
J: TRBJ2-2
DNA: TGTGCCAGCAGCTTTCGGACTAGCGGGAGAGATAGGAACACCGGGGAGCTGTTTTTT
CDR3: CASSFRTSGRDRNTGELFF

D: TRBD1
size: .
V: TRBV2
J: TRBJ1-4
DNA: TGTGCCAGCAGTGAAACAAGACAAACAGGGGTCGGTAAAAAACTGTTTTTT
CDR3: CASSETRQTGVGKKLFF

D: TRBD2
size: few
V: TRBV12-3/TRBV12-4
J: TRBJ2-1
DNA: TGTGCCAGCAGTCCATCAGCGGGATTCTACAATGAGCAGTTCTTC
CDR3: CASSPSAGFYNEQFF

D: TRBD2
size: .
V: TRBV3-1
J: TRBJ2-2
DNA: TGTGCCAGCAGCCAAGCCGTGGGAGGGTACACCGGGGAGCTGTTTTTT
CDR3: CASSQAVGGYTGELFF

D: TRBD2
size: .
V: TRBV11-2
J: TRBJ2-3
DNA: TGTGCCAGCAATTTAGCGGGCCCAGATACGCAGTATTTT
CDR3: CASNLAGPDTQYF